This T cell receptor beta chain was retrieved from a study of T cells in severe cutaneous drug reactions (dated by TCRdb to between 2017 and 2020). About the investigation overall: Between the early 2010s and the late 2010s, patients were recruited from Taiwan, Thailand and a European registry network. Only patients with a probable or definite SJS/TEN or DRESS diagnosis by RegiSCAR criteria were enrolled. The Naranjo algorithm and the ALDEN drug causality algorithm were used to identify the culprit drug. Patients in either the acute or the recovery stage provided biological samples, such as blister fluids/cells and PBMC. Bulk TCR sequencing was combined with single-cell sequencing, quantitative PCR validation, functional assays and transgenic mouse experiments. The libraries were made with iRepertoire multiplex PCR, and the authors referred to a comparison in which iRepertoire and 5' RACE methods, with or without UMI, captured abundant clonotypes to a similar degree. Paper-wide results and their limitations: The authors noted that whether the public TCR generalizes to SJS/TEN caused by other drugs still needs further study. A strong increase in TRBV12-4 usage was observed in CBZ-SJS/TEN patients, with averages of around 33% in blister cells and roughly 5% in PBMC. A public TCRbeta CDR3, present at a mean of roughly 15% in all seven CBZ-SJS/TEN blister samples, was undetectable or scarce in PBMC from tolerant controls and healthy donors.

From the cysteine through the phenylalanine, the CDR3 covers 14 amino acids. Nucleotide data are not available. For CDR1 and CDR2, the germline V gene (reference sequence) lists LNHDA and SQIVND. About this clonotype itself: Its antigen is currently not known.

Sequencing was performed on donors who were patients with carbamazepine-induced Stevens-Johnson syndrome or toxic epidermal necrolysis (CBZ-SJS/TEN). The peripheral blood repertoires were obtained from CBZ-SJS/TEN patients of Han Chinese origin (roughly five) and European origin (roughly 6). To search for drug-specific clonotypes, the T cell receptor repertoires of patients with drug-induced severe cutaneous adverse reactions were profiled by next-generation sequencing. The RNA source was either peripheral blood mononuclear cells or blister cells from skin lesions. For both bulk and single-cell sequencing, libraries were prepared with the iRepertoire multiplex PCR system and TCR subtype-specific primers. Multiplex PCR with primers aimed at the V, D and J gene regions produced the bulk TCR beta libraries. Bulk TCR library preparation used roughly 100-550 ng of RNA per sample as input. An Illumina MiSeq was used to sequence the bulk TCR beta amplicons. Processing in the source paper ran as follows. Quality control steps removed sample misassignments and low-quality sequencing reads. The amino acids lying between the V-gene Y[YFLI]C motif and the J-segment [FW]GXGT motif were defined as CDR3. The IMGT database was followed for TRBV and TRBJ gene assignments and CDR3 clonotypes. For each sample, TRBV expression was normalized against the mean for the same gene in PBMC from fewer than 45 healthy donors. Following TCRdb reprocessing, every CDR3 protein sequence forms one entry, and DNA is not provided. The V and J calls come from TCRdb's annotation, not from the publication. The sample's records list 20,000 to 25,000 distinct CDR3 sequences. The ten largest clones take up approximately 7.5% of the sample.

The clonotype was recovered from a human donor with toxic epidermal necrolysis, a severe cutaneous drug reaction. The rearrangement combines TRBV19 with TRBJ1-5. The sample was PBMCs. CDR3 region: CASNWRGGNQPQHF.